This is a list of T cell receptor beta chains from one sample in a study of tumor and adjacent non-tumor tissue in lung cancer. TCRdb called the multiplex PCR reads again in MiXCR, with one record for every CDR3 protein. The table includes 70,000 to 90,000 distinct CDR3 sequences, around two thirds detected once. The sequenced sample was distant non-tumor lung tissue. The source is a woman aged 45-65 years with non-small cell lung cancer. CDR3s include the opening cysteine and the closing phenylalanine or tryptophan. Fields, in order: J gene, V gene, D gene, clone size, CDR3 protein, CDR3 DNA. A D gene is named only where the DNA matches it firmly. Size is omitted from some rows. Given values are once, few, many or a class for expanded clones.

TRBJ2-7 | TRBV11-2 | TRBD1 | - | CDSSPRPGTGMGEQCF | TGTGACAGCAGCCCCCGTCCCGGGACAGGGATGGGGGAGCAGTGCTTC
TRBJ2-3 | TRBV29-1 | - | many | CSVEGDSRTDTQYF | TGCAGCGTTGAAGGGGACTCCCGCACAGATACGCAGTATTTT
TRBJ1-1 | TRBV20-1 | TRBD1 | - | CSAPQQGGTEAFF | TGCAGTGCTCCCCAACAGGGGGGCACTGAAGCTTTTTTT
TRBJ1-2 | TRBV28 | - | many | CASTNTLGNYGYTF | TGTGCCAGCACGAACACTTTGGGTAACTATGGCTACACCTTC
TRBJ1-1 | TRBV14 | - | - | CTSSEGLNTEAFF | TGTACCAGTAGCGAGGGATTGAACACTGAAGCTTTCTTT
TRBJ1-2 | TRBV6-5 | - | - | CASSDSRGDGYTF | TGTGCCAGCAGTGATAGTAGAGGAGATGGCTACACCTTC
TRBJ2-3 | TRBV6-5 | - | many | CASGAGTDTQYF | TGTGCCAGCGGGGCAGGCACAGATACGCAGTATTTT
TRBJ2-7 | TRBV6-6 | - | - | CVSSPGDLSYEQYF | TGTGTCAGCAGTCCCGGGGACCTTTCCTACGAGCAGTACTTC
TRBJ2-2 | TRBV5-4 | TRBD1 | many | CASSSPTGGPGELFF | TGTGCCAGCAGCTCCCCCACAGGGGGTCCCGGGGAGCTGTTTTTT
TRBJ2-7 | TRBV11-1 | - | - | CASSLGIEDEQYF | TGTGCCAGTAGCTTAGGAATAGAGGACGAGCAGTACTTC
TRBJ1-3 | TRBV11-2 | - | - | CASSPRASYENTIYF | TGTGCCAGTAGCCCCCGAGCCTCTTATGAAAACACCATATATTTT
TRBJ1-1 | TRBV11-2 | - | - | CARSLAGKNTEALF | TGTGCCCGCAGCTTAGCGGGAAAGAACACTGAAGCTTTATTT
TRBJ1-1 | TRBV11-2 | - | - | CASVLDMGYTEAFF | TGTGCCAGTGTTCTGGACATGGGGTACACTGAAGCTTTCTTT
TRBJ1-2 | TRBV11-1 | TRBD1 | - | CASSIWGTVPYGHTF | TGTGCCAGCAGCATCTGGGGGACAGTCCCCTATGGCCACACCTTC
TRBJ2-1 | TRBV11-1 | - | - | CASGLAPLVEQFF | TGTGCCAGCGGCTTAGCTCCGCTGGTTGAGCAGTTCTTC